Listed here are 9 T cell receptor beta chains from one sample, sequenced in a study of blood T cell repertoires in COVID-19. Assay: immunoSEQ multiplex PCR; the TCRdb copy retains only in-frame clones and omits some. The data contain about 220,000 clones, 70% to 85% of them singletons. Source material: PBMCs or T cells enriched from blood (not recorded which). The receptors shown here come from a woman between 40 and 55 years old with acute COVID-19.

The chain combines TRBV5-1 with TRBJ1-6, with 9 bases identical to TRBD1. The V and J ends lost 4 bases and 8 bases, in that order; junction bases with no gene match: 1. Germline loops: CDR1 SGHRS, CDR2 YFSETQ. The CDR3 is 13 residues long. The CDR3 DNA sequence: TGCGCCAGCAGCCGGACAGGGGATTCACCCCTCCACTTT. Protein sequence: CASSRTGDSPLHF.

This clone was counted between two and nine times. The chain is built from TRBV3-1 (or the pseudogene TRBV3-2) and TRBJ1-1; D perhaps matches TRBD1 (6 bases). The CDR3 is 15 residues long. The V end was cut by 8 bases, the J end by 0 bases, with 16 bases between. Germline values: CDR1 LGHDT, CDR2 YNNKEL (reference sequence). As DNA, the CDR3 is TGTGCCAGCCAACCAGCGGCAGGGGTGAACACTGAAGCTTTCTTT. Its protein product is CASQPAAGVNTEAFF.

The gene calls are TRBV2 and TRBJ1-4; D gene uncertain. The CDR3 loop spans 13 amino acids. Germline V lookup: CDR1 SNHLY, CDR2 FYNNEI. V lost 7 bases, J lost 0 bases, and 6 bases lay in between. The CDR3 here is CASNPTTNEKLFF. The CDR3 DNA sequence: TGTGCCAGCAACCCTACAACTAATGAAAAACTGTTTTTT.

The chain joins TRBV7-8 to TRBJ2-7, with 8 bases that match TRBD2. V shed 5 bases and J 2 bases; nucleotides not matched to a gene: 8. There are 15 residues in the CDR3. Germline loops: CDR1 SGHVS, CDR2 FQNEAQ. CDR3 DNA: TGTGCCAGCAGCCCCGATCCGGGGGGGACCTACGAGCAGTACTTC. Translation: CASSPDPGGTYEQYF.

The V gene is TRBV20-1, the J gene TRBJ2-1, with D hard to call. This CDR3 region has 10 residues. The germline gives CDR1 DFQATT, CDR2 SNEGSKA (reference sequence). Trimming stripped 6 bases from V and 7 bases from J, with 7 bases between. In DNA, the CDR3 is TGCAGTGCCACGGTGAATGAGCAGTTCTTC. This codes for CSATVNEQFF.

The chain couples TRBV9 to TRBJ1-1; unclear D gene. Germline V CDR1 and CDR2: SGDLS, YYNGEE. The CDR3 covers 14 residues. Trimming took 0 bases from V and 7 from J, leaving 13 bases between them. DNA of the CDR3: TGTGCCAGCAGCGTAGATCTCAGAATTGATGAAGCTTTCTTT. Its translation is CASSVDLRIDEAFF.

The V gene is TRBV14, the J gene TRBJ1-2, with a possible D match to TRBD1 (6 bases). Trimming removed 1 base at V and 8 bases at J, with 11 bases between. The CDR3 runs to 13 residues. From germline, CDR1 is SGHDN and CDR2 FVKESK. As DNA, the CDR3 is TGTGCCAGCAGCCAAGTCGACAGGCCAGGCTACACCTTC. The encoded protein is CASSQVDRPGYTF.

The genes are TRBV10-2 and TRBJ1-1; 9 nucleotides line up with TRBD1. The CDR3 extends over 14 amino acids. From germline, CDR1 is WSHSY and CDR2 SAAADI. J was trimmed by 10 bases and V by 2 bases; bases with no gene match: 8. In nucleotides, the CDR3 is TGCGCCAGCAGTGAGATGGAACAGGGGGCGAGAGCTTTCTTT. Translated: CASSEMEQGARAFF.

This clone occurred a few times. The CDR3 region has the DNA TGCGCCAGCAGCCCGGAGACAGGGGCTAATGGCTACACCTTC. Its translation is CASSPETGANGYTF. The V gene is TRBV5-1, the J gene TRBJ1-2, with 8 bases aligning to TRBD1. The CDR3 spans 14 residues. V lost 4 bases and J lost 6; bases outside the gene matches: 8. Germline loops: CDR1 SGHRS, CDR2 YFSETQ.